These T cell receptor beta chains were read from a single sample in a study of blood T cells in healthy people across ages. TCRdb independently ran MiXCR on the 5' RACE reads; one entry per CDR3 protein. This sample yields approximately 1,000,000 distinct CDR3 sequences, of which 35% to 45% are seen a single time; around 14% belongs to the top ten. The sample taken for sequencing was blood. The source is a man between 18 and 35 years old in good health. Both conserved end residues are part of each CDR3. The order of the fields is clone size, D gene, V gene, J gene, CDR3 DNA, CDR3 protein. D genes are given only for firm matches. Clone size is not always given. Where it is, it says once, few, many or a class for expanded clones.

clone size: many; D gene: NA; V gene: TRBV12-3/TRBV12-4; J gene: TRBJ2-7; CDR3 DNA: TGTGCCAGCAGTTTAGAGGGAAGCGCCTACGAGCAGTACTTC; CDR3 protein: CASSLEGSAYEQYF
clone size: NA; D gene: NA; V gene: TRBV6-6; J gene: TRBJ1-2; CDR3 DNA: TGTGCCAGCAGTTATACGTCCGGAGTATACGGCTACACCTTC; CDR3 protein: CASSYTSGVYGYTF
clone size: NA; D gene: TRBD1; V gene: TRBV9; J gene: TRBJ2-5; CDR3 DNA: TGTGCCGGCAGCCCGTCCGGGACAGCTAGAGAGACCCAGTACTTC; CDR3 protein: CAGSPSGTARETQYF
clone size: NA; D gene: NA; V gene: TRBV29-1; J gene: TRBJ1-1; CDR3 DNA: TGCAGCGTTGAAGCTCGGTTGGTGAACACTGAAGCTTTCTTT; CDR3 protein: CSVEARLVNTEAFF
clone size: many; D gene: NA; V gene: TRBV4-2; J gene: TRBJ2-7; CDR3 DNA: TGTGCCAGCAGCCAAGATGCCGGTTCCTACGAGCAGTACTTC; CDR3 protein: CASSQDAGSYEQYF
clone size: NA; D gene: NA; V gene: TRBV7-2; J gene: TRBJ2-7; CDR3 DNA: TGTGCCAGCAGCCCATCGGGACTCCTCCTCTACGAGCAGTACTTC; CDR3 protein: CASSPSGLLLYEQYF
clone size: NA; D gene: NA; V gene: TRBV4-3; J gene: TRBJ2-1; CDR3 DNA: TGCGCCAGCAGCCAAGGCAGAGATATCTACAATGAGCAGTTCTTC; CDR3 protein: CASSQGRDIYNEQFF
clone size: NA; D gene: NA; V gene: TRBV30; J gene: TRBJ1-1; CDR3 DNA: TGTGCCTGGCGACGGATTTACTACACTGAAGCTTTCTTT; CDR3 protein: CAWRRIYYTEAFF
clone size: NA; D gene: NA; V gene: TRBV5-1; J gene: TRBJ1-1; CDR3 DNA: TGCGCCAGCAACGAAGGGGCGGAGAACACTGAAGCTTTCTTT; CDR3 protein: CASNEGAENTEAFF
clone size: once; D gene: TRBD1; V gene: TRBV12-3/TRBV12-4; J gene: TRBJ1-3; CDR3 DNA: TGTGCCAGCAGTTTTGGTTCGGGACAGGGTTATGGAAACACCATATATTTT; CDR3 protein: CASSFGSGQGYGNTIYF
clone size: NA; D gene: TRBD1; V gene: TRBV12-3/TRBV12-4; J gene: TRBJ1-5; CDR3 DNA: TGTGCCAGCTCCTTATGGGGACAGAATCAGCCCCAGCATTTT; CDR3 protein: CASSLWGQNQPQHF
clone size: NA; D gene: NA; V gene: TRBV7-9; J gene: TRBJ1-1; CDR3 DNA: TGTGCCAGCAGCGTTCCAGGGTTAACTGAAGCTTTCTTT; CDR3 protein: CASSVPGLTEAFF
clone size: few; D gene: NA; V gene: TRBV10-3; J gene: TRBJ1-6; CDR3 DNA: TGTGCCATCAGTGATTATCCCAGAAAACGTCAAAACAGCGCTGGGCCCCTCCACTTT; CDR3 protein: CAISDYPRKRQNSAGPLHF
clone size: NA; D gene: NA; V gene: TRBV2; J gene: TRBJ1-5; CDR3 DNA: TGTGCCAGCAGTGAGACGCATTGGGGCAATCAGCCCCAGCATTTT; CDR3 protein: CASSETHWGNQPQHF
clone size: many; D gene: TRBD1; V gene: TRBV6-5; J gene: TRBJ2-7; CDR3 DNA: TGTGCCAGCAGTTACCGGACAGGACTCTACGAGCAGTACTTC; CDR3 protein: CASSYRTGLYEQYF
clone size: once; D gene: NA; V gene: TRBV9; J gene: TRBJ2-2; CDR3 DNA: TGTGCCAGCAGCGTCCACAGCGAGCCCGGGGAGCTGTTTTTT; CDR3 protein: CASSVHSEPGELFF
clone size: NA; D gene: TRBD1; V gene: TRBV7-8; J gene: TRBJ2-7; CDR3 DNA: TGTGCCAGCAGCGTAGGGGGCAGCCACTACGAGCAGTACTTC; CDR3 protein: CASSVGGSHYEQYF
clone size: few; D gene: NA; V gene: TRBV28; J gene: TRBJ2-1; CDR3 DNA: TGTGCCAGCAGTTCCCCCGGCGATAAAAATCACAATGAGCAGTTCTTC; CDR3 protein: CASSSPGDKNHNEQFF
clone size: few; D gene: NA; V gene: TRBV5-1; J gene: TRBJ2-6; CDR3 DNA: TGCGCCAGCAGCTTTGAGGGTATGTCCCCTCTGGGGGCCAACGTCCTGACTTTC; CDR3 protein: CASSFEGMSPLGANVLTF
clone size: few; D gene: NA; V gene: TRBV29-1; J gene: TRBJ2-2; CDR3 DNA: TGCAGCGCGTTCAGGGGACAGGAGCTGTTTTTT; CDR3 protein: CSAFRGQELFF
clone size: NA; D gene: NA; V gene: TRBV15; J gene: TRBJ1-2; CDR3 DNA: TGTGCCACCAGCAGAGAAAGCGGATATGGCTACACCTTC; CDR3 protein: CATSRESGYGYTF
clone size: few; D gene: TRBD1; V gene: TRBV27; J gene: TRBJ1-2; CDR3 DNA: TGTGCCACCCGAGGGACAGGGGCGGCCTATGGCTACACCTTC; CDR3 protein: CATRGTGAAYGYTF
clone size: NA; D gene: TRBD2; V gene: TRBV6-5; J gene: TRBJ2-3; CDR3 DNA: TGTGCCAGCAGTCATAGCGGGGGGGCGGCAGATACGCAGTATTTT; CDR3 protein: CASSHSGGAADTQYF
clone size: NA; D gene: NA; V gene: TRBV20-1; J gene: TRBJ2-1; CDR3 DNA: TGCAGTGCTAGGGACGGCCCTGAGCAGTTCTTC; CDR3 protein: CSARDGPEQFF
clone size: many; D gene: NA; V gene: TRBV9; J gene: TRBJ2-3; CDR3 DNA: TGTGCCAGCAGCCCGCAGCAGGCAGATACGCAGTATTTT; CDR3 protein: CASSPQQADTQYF
clone size: NA; D gene: NA; V gene: TRBV14; J gene: TRBJ1-2; CDR3 DNA: TGTGCCAGCAGCCAAGACCAGGGCTTGTGGTATGGCTACACCTTC; CDR3 protein: CASSQDQGLWYGYTF
clone size: few; D gene: TRBD2; V gene: TRBV7-8; J gene: TRBJ2-1; CDR3 DNA: TGTGCCAGCAGCTCTACTAGCGGGTTGAATGAGCAGTTCTTC; CDR3 protein: CASSSTSGLNEQFF
clone size: NA; D gene: NA; V gene: TRBV24-1; J gene: TRBJ2-3; CDR3 DNA: TGTGCCACCAGTGATACAATGGGGGATACGCAGTATTTT; CDR3 protein: CATSDTMGDTQYF
clone size: few; D gene: TRBD1; V gene: TRBV6-2/TRBV6-3; J gene: TRBJ2-7; CDR3 DNA: TGTGCCACCGCCCTGGACAGGGGATCCTACGAGCAGTACTTC; CDR3 protein: CATALDRGSYEQYF
clone size: NA; D gene: NA; V gene: TRBV6-6; J gene: TRBJ1-2; CDR3 DNA: TGTGCCAGCAGAGGGTACGTCCCGGGCCAAGAAGGCTACACCTTC; CDR3 protein: CASRGYVPGQEGYTF
clone size: NA; D gene: NA; V gene: TRBV5-6; J gene: TRBJ1-4; CDR3 DNA: TGTGCCAGCAGCGCCATGGGGAACCCAAAACTGTTTTTT; CDR3 protein: CASSAMGNPKLFF
clone size: NA; D gene: NA; V gene: TRBV7-2; J gene: TRBJ2-5; CDR3 DNA: TGTGCCAGCAGCTTTTTCCAGGGGAGGGAGACCCAGTACTTC; CDR3 protein: CASSFFQGRETQYF
clone size: once; D gene: NA; V gene: TRBV4-3; J gene: TRBJ2-2; CDR3 DNA: TGCGCCAGCAGCCAAGGGCAGTCTGACACCGGGGAGCTGTTTTTT; CDR3 protein: CASSQGQSDTGELFF
clone size: once; D gene: TRBD1; V gene: TRBV7-9; J gene: TRBJ2-7; CDR3 DNA: TGTGCCAGCAGCTTTACGTCGACAGGGGAGTACGAGCAGTACTTC; CDR3 protein: CASSFTSTGEYEQYF
clone size: NA; D gene: TRBD2; V gene: TRBV27; J gene: TRBJ2-7; CDR3 DNA: TGTGCCAGCAGTGCGTGGACTAGCGGCTCCTACGAGCAGTACTTC; CDR3 protein: CASSAWTSGSYEQYF
clone size: once; D gene: NA; V gene: TRBV6-6; J gene: TRBJ1-4; CDR3 DNA: TGTGCCAGCAGTTACCCGGACCGTGAGGGCCCACTGTTTTTT; CDR3 protein: CASSYPDREGPLFF
clone size: NA; D gene: NA; V gene: TRBV20-1; J gene: TRBJ2-7; CDR3 DNA: TGCAGTGCTCTGAACAGGTTTTCCTACTACGAGCAGTACTTC; CDR3 protein: CSALNRFSYYEQYF
clone size: many; D gene: TRBD2; V gene: TRBV6-5; J gene: TRBJ2-7; CDR3 DNA: TGTGCCAGCAGCCGGGGGGACGAGCAGTACTTC; CDR3 protein: CASSRGDEQYF
clone size: few; D gene: NA; V gene: TRBV5-1; J gene: TRBJ2-1; CDR3 DNA: TGCGCCAGCAGCTTGGCAAGCCTTTCCGGCCTCTACAATGAGCAGTTCTTC; CDR3 protein: CASSLASLSGLYNEQFF
clone size: NA; D gene: TRBD1; V gene: TRBV4-3; J gene: TRBJ2-5; CDR3 DNA: TGCGCCAGCAGCCATACCAGGACAGGGGAGACCCAGTACTTC; CDR3 protein: CASSHTRTGETQYF
clone size: few; D gene: NA; V gene: TRBV7-2; J gene: TRBJ1-4; CDR3 DNA: TGTGCCAGCAGCCCGACTCTGGACGCCGATAAAAAACTGTTTTTT; CDR3 protein: CASSPTLDADKKLFF
clone size: NA; D gene: TRBD1; V gene: TRBV4-1; J gene: TRBJ1-2; CDR3 DNA: TGCGCCAGCAGCCAAACGACAGGGTCTAACTATGGCTACACCTTC; CDR3 protein: CASSQTTGSNYGYTF
clone size: NA; D gene: TRBD2; V gene: TRBV4-1; J gene: TRBJ2-1; CDR3 DNA: TGCGCCAGCAGCCTACGGGAGGGGAGGTACTACAATGAGCAGTTCTTC; CDR3 protein: CASSLREGRYYNEQFF
clone size: NA; D gene: TRBD2; V gene: TRBV15; J gene: TRBJ2-3; CDR3 DNA: TGTGCCACCAGCAGAGATGTGGGTAGCGGGGTATCAGATACGCAGTATTTT; CDR3 protein: CATSRDVGSGVSDTQYF
clone size: NA; D gene: NA; V gene: TRBV14; J gene: TRBJ2-1; CDR3 DNA: TGTGCCAGCAGCCCCGCAGGGTTTTACAATGAGCAGTTCTTC; CDR3 protein: CASSPAGFYNEQFF
clone size: NA; D gene: NA; V gene: TRBV7-9; J gene: TRBJ1-1; CDR3 DNA: TGTGCCAGCAGCCCCAGCGGGCGGGACACTGAAGCTTTCTTT; CDR3 protein: CASSPSGRDTEAFF
clone size: NA; D gene: NA; V gene: TRBV6-5; J gene: TRBJ2-7; CDR3 DNA: TGTGCCAGCAGTTACACCCCGACGGTCTACGAGCAGTACTTC; CDR3 protein: CASSYTPTVYEQYF
clone size: once; D gene: NA; V gene: TRBV27; J gene: TRBJ1-2; CDR3 DNA: TGTGCCAGCAGCCTTGGGGGAGACACTAACTATGGCTACACCTTC; CDR3 protein: CASSLGGDTNYGYTF
clone size: few; D gene: TRBD2; V gene: TRBV7-9; J gene: TRBJ2-1; CDR3 DNA: TGTGCCAGCAGCTTAGAAATAGGACTAGCGCAGAATGAGCAGTTCTTC; CDR3 protein: CASSLEIGLAQNEQFF
clone size: many; D gene: NA; V gene: TRBV5-6; J gene: TRBJ1-5; CDR3 DNA: TGTGCCAGCAGTCTAATCAATCAGCCCCAGCATTTT; CDR3 protein: CASSLINQPQHF
clone size: few; D gene: NA; V gene: TRBV4-1; J gene: TRBJ1-1; CDR3 DNA: TGCGCCAGCAGCCAAGTGGGGGGTCCTGAAGCTTTCTTT; CDR3 protein: CASSQVGGPEAFF